This T cell receptor (beta chain) was identified in a study of cytomegalovirus exposure and HLA in healthy donors. The PCR made use of 60 Vbeta and 13 Jbeta primers. In the original analysis: Unique TCR beta chains totaled around 86 million in a later count, with around 11 million of them shared. Generated by immunoSEQ multiplex PCR, the TCRdb table keeps only in-frame clones and is missing some. V and J calls and clone size are copied from that table; D and trimming were computed from the DNA. The sample lists about 210,000 clones; over 75% were seen once. There are 16 residues in the CDR3. V was trimmed by 1 base and J by 0 bases, leaving 13 bases between them. CDR1 and CDR2 from the germline V gene are SEHNR and FQNEAQ (reference sequence). Every donor was a healthy person donating bone marrow.

The receptor was isolated from a male donor in good health and CMV-seronegative. The chain uses TRBV7-9 and TRBJ2-7; no firm D call. What was sequenced was PBMCs. This chain's CDR3 is CASSLEERPTSYEQYF. Written as DNA, the CDR3 is TGTGCCAGCAGCTTAGAAGAGCGCCCAACCTCCTACGAGCAGTACTTC.